The 27 T cell receptor beta chains below come from one sample, sequenced in a study of blood T cell repertoires in COVID-19. The protocol was immunoSEQ multiplex PCR, while the TCRdb copy is restricted to in-frame clones and leaves out a portion. The table has 200,000 or so clones, about 85% seen once; the top ten hold roughly 2%. Source material: peripheral blood. These receptors all stem from a man between 65 and 85 years old with active or convalescent COVID-19.

The V call is TRBV4-1, the J call TRBJ1-5, with 9 bases matching TRBD1. With 1 base clipped from V and 3 bases from J, the junction kept 10 bases outside the gene matches. The CDR3 sequence is 18 residues long. Germline lookup yields CDR1 MGHRA and CDR2 YSYEKL. The chain's CDR3 is CASSQGWSTGGDNQPQHF. In DNA, the CDR3 is TGCGCCAGCAGCCAAGGATGGTCGACAGGGGGTGACAATCAGCCCCAGCATTTT.

The chain uses TRBV5-1 and TRBJ2-7, with TRBD1 identical over 8 bases. CDR1 and CDR2 (germline): SGHRS, YFSETQ. The CDR3 covers 19 residues. The V segment lost 4 bases and the J segment 5 bases; nucleotides outside the gene matches: 23. Here the CDR3 reads CASSRHNQGAQGETDEQYF. The CDR3 region has the DNA TGCGCCAGCAGCAGGCACAATCAGGGGGCGCAAGGTGAAACCGACGAGCAGTACTTC.

The rearrangement joins TRBV11-2 to TRBJ2-2; possibly TRBD2 for D (6 bases). Germline V lookup: CDR1 SGHAT, CDR2 FQNNGV. This CDR3 spans 17 amino acids. Trimming removed 4 bases at V and 6 bases at J, with 21 bases between. CDR3 amino acids: CASSYGWRRGRSGELFF. The CDR3 DNA reads TGTGCCAGCAGCTACGGTTGGCGGAGGGGAAGATCCGGGGAGCTGTTTTTT.

The chain couples TRBV7-2 to TRBJ2-3; D possibly corresponds to TRBD2 (7 bases). The CDR3 is 16 amino acids. Germline V gene data show CDR1 as SGHTA and CDR2 as FQGNSA. V lost 5 bases to trimming and J lost 5 bases, with 20 bases between them. CDR3: CASSPSVRGGRDTQYF. In nucleotides, the CDR3 is TGTGCCAGCAGCCCCAGTGTGAGGGGGGGCCGAGATACGCAGTATTTT.

The chain links TRBV19 to TRBJ1-5, with a tentative D call TRBD1 (5 bases). The CDR3 consists of 14 residues. Trimming cost V 3 bases and J 4 bases, with 10 bases left between them. Germline CDR1 is LNHDA and CDR2 is SQIVND (reference sequence). CDR3 loop: CASSITGTNQPQHF. In DNA form, the CDR3 reads TGTGCCAGTAGTATCACAGGAACAAATCAGCCCCAGCATTTT.

The chain employs TRBV7-8 and TRBJ2-3, with D possibly being TRBD2 (5 bases). The CDR3 contains 15 residues. V was trimmed by 5 bases and J by 0 bases, leaving 12 bases between them. Germline V gene data show CDR1 as SGHVS and CDR2 as FQNEAQ. CDR3 coding DNA: TGTGCCAGCAGCCTCCGGACTGCTAGCACAGATACGCAGTATTTT. Its translation: CASSLRTASTDTQYF.

This chain uses TRBV28 with TRBJ2-2; TRBD2 agrees at 7 bases. The CDR3 length is 17 residues. Germline values: CDR1 MDHEN, CDR2 SYDVKM. After removal of 3 bases from V and 3 bases from J, the junction contained 10 bases not matched to a gene. For the CDR3, the DNA is TGTGCCAGCAGTTTCTTTGCGGGAGAGACTCACACCGGGGAGCTGTTTTTT. Protein: CASSFFAGETHTGELFF.

The chain is built from TRBV29-1 and TRBJ1-1, with 8 bases that match TRBD1. Germline assignment: CDR1 SQVTM and CDR2 ANQGSEA. The CDR3 consists of 13 residues. The trim removed 2 bases at V and 5 bases at J, leaving 4 bases unmatched. CDR3 residues: CSVEFRGPTEAFF. DNA for the CDR3: TGCAGCGTTGAATTCAGGGGGCCTACTGAAGCTTTCTTT.

The chain combines TRBV7-2 with TRBJ2-7, with 7 bases identical to TRBD1. CDR3 length: 16 residues. Germline V lookup: CDR1 SGHTA, CDR2 FQGNSA. The junction had 14 bases not matched to a gene; V was cut back by 5 bases and J by 4 bases. The CDR3 bases are TGTGCCAGCAGCGAGGGAACAGGGGCCGCCCTTTACGAGCAGTACTTC. This translates into CASSEGTGAALYEQYF.

The chain carries TRBV28 and TRBJ2-1, with unresolved D. This CDR3 region has 14 residues. CDR1 and CDR2 from the germline V gene are MDHEN and SYDVKM. V lost 6 bases and J lost 7, with 16 bases in between. CDR3 DNA: TGTGCCAGCAGCCCCCCGGTTCCCGGGAATGAGCAGTTCTTC. Its translation: CASSPPVPGNEQFF.

The genes are TRBV2 and TRBJ2-2; 13 bases are a match to TRBD2. Germline CDR1 SNHLY, CDR2 FYNNEI. The CDR3 contains 15 residues. V lost 6 bases and J lost 5; bases outside the gene matches: 3. The CDR3 nucleotides read TGTGCCAGCAGGAAACTAGCGGGAGGGACCGGGGAGCTGTTTTTT. Translation gives CASRKLAGGTGELFF.

The chain combines TRBV18 with TRBJ2-5; D might be TRBD2 (5 bases). CDR3 size: 14 residues. V shed 6 bases and J shed 2 bases, with 13 bases lying between them. The V gene's germline CDR1 is KGHSH and CDR2 LQKENI. CDR3 in amino acids: CASSPEGRQETQYF. CDR3 DNA sequence: TGTGCCAGCTCGCCTGAGGGTCGTCAAGAGACCCAGTACTTC.

This clone showed up just a few times. CDR3 sequence reads: CATKFWRASSGYTF. CDR3 DNA: TGTGCCACCAAATTCTGGAGGGCCTCCTCTGGCTACACCTTC. This chain uses TRBV28 with TRBJ1-2; D not resolved. Per the germline V gene, CDR1 is MDHEN and CDR2 is SYDVKM. This CDR3 region has 14 residues. V dropped 10 bases and J dropped 7 bases, with 22 bases sitting between them.

This clone came up a few times. This chain connects TRBV19 to TRBJ2-2; 8 bases agree with TRBD2. There are 13 residues in the CDR3. Trimming removed 8 bases from V and 4 bases from J; junction bases left unmatched: 3. CDR1 LNHDA and CDR2 SQIVND come from the germline V gene (reference sequence). CDR3 DNA: TGTGCCAGTGATAGCGGGGCCACCGGGGAGCTGTTTTTT. Its translation: CASDSGATGELFF.

The chain links TRBV19 to TRBJ1-5; 9 bases match TRBD1. With V trimmed by 8 bases and J by 5 bases, 25 bases remained unmatched. This CDR3 is 20 amino acids long. CDR1 is LNHDA, CDR2 SQIVND, per germline (reference sequence). This CDR3 reads CASSPYGTGIVAAGYQPQHF. CDR3 DNA sequence: TGTGCCAGTTCACCCTACGGGACAGGGATTGTTGCGGCCGGGTATCAGCCCCAGCATTTT.

CDR3 sequence (DNA): TGCGCCAGCAGCTCACGAACGGGGGTCTACGAGCAGTACTTC. Its protein product is CASSSRTGVYEQYF. The V and J genes are TRBV4-1 and TRBJ2-7; the D gene is possibly TRBD2 (6 bases). V was trimmed by 5 bases and J by 3 bases, leaving 14 bases between them. This CDR3 is 14 amino acids long. Germline values: CDR1 MGHRA, CDR2 YSYEKL.

The chain couples TRBV5-4 to TRBJ2-5, with 7 positions matching TRBD1. The CDR3 loop spans 14 amino acids. With V trimmed by 0 bases and J by 5 bases, 4 bases remained unmatched. Germline CDR1 is SGHNT and CDR2 is YYREEE (reference sequence). CDR3 sequence reads: CASSLEGALETQYF. The DNA for the CDR3 is TGTGCCAGCAGCTTGGAGGGGGCGCTTGAGACCCAGTACTTC.

The chain is built from TRBV30 and TRBJ2-2, with TRBD2 matching over 11 bases. CDR1 and CDR2 from the germline V gene are GTSNPN and SVGIG (reference sequence). V trimming: 7 bases; J trimming: 4 bases; junction bases outside the gene matches: 2. The CDR3 runs to 13 residues. CDR3 sequence (DNA): TGTGCCTCCGGGACTAGCGGCACCGGGGAGCTGTTTTTT. This codes for CASGTSGTGELFF.

The rearrangement joins TRBV7-6 to TRBJ2-7, with 8 nucleotides matching TRBD1. This CDR3 has 15 amino acids. Germline-derived CDR1 and CDR2 are SGHVS and FNYEAQ. V shed 1 base and J 4 bases; nucleotides not matched to a gene: 6. The CDR3 DNA reads as TGTGCCAGCAGCTTAGTACAGGGGGAGTATTACGAGCAGTACTTC. Amino acids: CASSLVQGEYYEQYF. Together with reference TRBV7-6 and TRBJ2-7, the CDR3 gives the full variable domain: GAGVSQSPRYKVTKRGQDVALRCDPISGHVSLYWYRQALGQGPEFLTYFNYEAQQDKSGLPNDRFSAERPEGSISTLTIQRTEQRDSAMYRCASSLVQGEYYEQYFGPGTRLTVT.

The chain employs TRBV3-1 (or the pseudogene TRBV3-2) and TRBJ2-1; TRBD2 matches 11 bases. V shed 4 bases and J 7 bases; nucleotides not matched to a gene: 6. Germline assignment: CDR1 LGHDT and CDR2 YNNKEL (reference sequence). This CDR3 contains 15 residues. The CDR3: CASSPTSGRVNEQFF. The CDR3, as DNA: TGTGCCAGCAGCCCCACTAGCGGGAGAGTTAATGAGCAGTTCTTC.

This clone was observed a handful of times. The rearrangement links TRBV9 to TRBJ2-2; TRBD1 agrees at 7 bases. Germline V lookup: CDR1 SGDLS, CDR2 YYNGEE. The CDR3 is 17 amino acids. V lost 2 bases, J lost 0 bases, and 7 bases stayed unmatched. The CDR3 loop is CASSVRDRVPNTGELFF. The CDR3 DNA reads as TGTGCCAGCAGCGTCCGAGACAGGGTACCGAACACCGGGGAGCTGTTTTTT.

J is TRBJ1-2 and V is TRBV10-3, with 9 positions matching TRBD1. Trimming took 6 bases from V and 6 from J; bases not matched to a gene: 5. Germline V gene lookup returns CDR1 ENHRY and CDR2 SYGVKD. The CDR3 length is 13 residues. The CDR3 sequence: CAISGGQGNGYTF. Here the CDR3 DNA reads TGTGCCATCAGCGGGGGACAGGGCAATGGCTACACCTTC.

The V and J genes are TRBV2 and TRBJ1-1; D gene uncertain. CDR3 length: 13 amino acids. The germline V and J ends were trimmed by 7 bases and 1 base, with 10 bases remaining between them. The germline gives CDR1 SNHLY, CDR2 FYNNEI. In DNA, the CDR3 is TGTGCCAGCACCAGGATCAGGAACACTGAAGCTTTCTTT. Translation: CASTRIRNTEAFF.

This clone was observed a few times. V and J are TRBV6-5 and TRBJ1-1, with 8 bases lining up with TRBD1. V lost 8 bases, J lost 4 bases, and 6 bases stayed unmatched. Germline V gives CDR1 MNHEY, CDR2 SVGAGI. This CDR3 region has 13 residues. CDR3 amino acids: CASRKQGATEAFF. The CDR3 region has the DNA TGTGCCAGCCGTAAGCAGGGGGCCACTGAAGCTTTCTTT.

The V gene is TRBV3-1 (or the pseudogene TRBV3-2), the J gene TRBJ1-2; 8 bases match TRBD1. V shed 11 bases and J 4 bases; nucleotides not matched to a gene: 6. Germline assignment: CDR1 LGHDT and CDR2 YNNKEL (reference sequence). This CDR3 is 12 amino acids long. In DNA, the CDR3 is TGTGCCGTCCAACAGGGGGGCTATGGCTACACCTTC. Translated, it gives CAVQQGGYGYTF.

The J gene is TRBJ2-7, the V gene TRBV28; 11 nucleotides match TRBD2. Germline values: CDR1 MDHEN, CDR2 SYDVKM. This CDR3 region has 15 residues. J lost 1 base, V lost 6 bases, and 5 bases had no gene match. The CDR3 spells CASSQTSGGSYEQYF. The CDR3 DNA sequence: TGTGCCAGCAGCCAAACTAGCGGGGGATCCTACGAGCAGTACTTC.

The chain is built from TRBV5-1 and TRBJ1-2; D gene uncertain. In germline, CDR1 is SGHRS, CDR2 YFSETQ. CDR3 length: 12 amino acids. Trimming took 0 bases from V and 6 from J, leaving 6 bases between them. For the CDR3, the DNA is TGCGCCAGCAGCTTGGACGAGAATGGCTACACCTTC. This sequence encodes CASSLDENGYTF.